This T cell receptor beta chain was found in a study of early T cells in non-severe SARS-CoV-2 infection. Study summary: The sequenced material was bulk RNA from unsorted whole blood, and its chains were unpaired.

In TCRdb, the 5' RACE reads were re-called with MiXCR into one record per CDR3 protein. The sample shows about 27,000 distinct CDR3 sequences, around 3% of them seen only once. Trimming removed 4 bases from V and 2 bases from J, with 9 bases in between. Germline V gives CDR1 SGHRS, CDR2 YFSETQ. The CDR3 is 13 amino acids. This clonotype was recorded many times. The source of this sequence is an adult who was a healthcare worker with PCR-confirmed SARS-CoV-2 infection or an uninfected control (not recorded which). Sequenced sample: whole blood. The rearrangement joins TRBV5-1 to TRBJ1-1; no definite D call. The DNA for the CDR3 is TGCGCCAGCAGCAGGGAGGGCAACACTGAAGCTTTCTTT. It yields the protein CASSREGNTEAFF.